Sequencing of this T cell receptor (beta chain) was carried out in a study of patients and donors after allogeneic stem cell transplantation. TCRdb itself ran the RT-PCR reads through MiXCR, one entry per CDR3 protein. This sample carries about a million distinct CDR3 sequences, about a sixth of them seen once, and the ten largest clones take approximately 5.9%. Ten or more counts support this clonotype. Material: blood, either unsorted or a sorted T cell fraction (not recorded which). The sequence came from a human donor who was either an allogeneic HSCT recipient or a stem cell or donor lymphocyte infusion donor (not recorded which). It is not recorded whose cells these are; they may come from a transplant donor.

The CDR3 DNA reads TGTGCCAGCCGGATTGGGGGCAATGAGCAGTTCTTC. Amino acid sequence: CASRIGGNEQFF. J is TRBJ2-1 and V is TRBV12-3 or TRBV12-4; either TRBD1 or TRBD2 may supply D (5 bases each). Deletions cut 8 bases from V and 6 bases from J, with 11 bases between. The CDR3 runs to 12 residues.